Below, one TCR beta chain is given with its context. Its antigen specificity is not known. Within one base of it there is no much larger clone, and no base qualities were kept. The sample comes from a study of OX40 agonist ivuxolimab in advanced cancers. The study in broad terms: The costimulatory receptor OX40 (CD134) was targeted by ivuxolimab, a fully human IgG2 agonistic monoclonal antibody. The point of sequencing TCRbeta in the periphery was to test whether ivuxolimab changed TCR sequence diversity and drove clonal T-cell expansion. The paper reports the monotherapy dose-escalation portion (N of about 54 patients) of the phase I ivuxolimab trial. Partial responses occurred in three dose-escalation patients: two with cutaneous melanoma and one with hepatocellular carcinoma. Prior anti-PD-1, anti-PD-L1 or anti-CTLA-4 therapy was permitted, and checkpoint inhibitors had been received by roughly 40% of dose-escalation patients. In the dose-escalation cohort, approximately 82% of patients were male, and the mean age was approximately 55 years, with a range of about 20 to 90. Intravenous ivuxolimab was administered to patients every 2 weeks at six dose levels: 0.01, 0.1, 0.3, 1.5, 3 and 10 mg/kg. Among the 52 dose-escalation patients, about 20 had hepatocellular carcinoma, roughly 15 melanoma, 9 renal cell carcinoma and 9 head and neck cancer.

The CDR3 spans 17 residues, from the cysteine through the phenylalanine. Only the CDR3 part of the read is kept: 51 bases, read in frame from the first base. Patients with a history of autoimmune disease or receiving systemic immunosuppression were excluded from the trial. Peripheral blood for TCR sequencing was drawn from every dose cohort at baseline, at cycle 4 day 1 and at cycle 7 day 1. Samples were obtained from an open-label, multicenter, first-in-human phase I dose-escalation trial of ivuxolimab. Adults with locally advanced or metastatic melanoma, renal cell, hepatocellular, or head and neck squamous cell carcinoma were enrolled in the trial. Before TCR sequencing, CD4+ T cells and CD8+ T cells from peripheral blood were sorted into separate populations. Overall results and qualifications from the work: The antigen specificity of the peripheral T cells that underwent clonal expansion was not determined. At doses from 0.1 to 3.0 mg/kg, clonal expansion was seen in both CD4+ and CD8+ blood T cells between baseline and week 6. Low levels of normalized T-cell clonal expansion were also seen in some patients who did not respond. On average, CD8+ T cells showed more expanded clones than CD4+ T cells after ivuxolimab. In the 0.1-3.0 mg/kg groups, partial responders were among the patients with the lowest normalized peripheral clonal expansion, particularly in CD8+ T cells.

For sequencing of the TCRbeta CDR3 region, genomic DNA was extracted from the sorted cells. The immunoSEQ Assay was used for sequencing of TCRbeta CDR3 regions. The clones in this table, taken by TCRdb from immuneACCESS, are in-frame only. Not every clone is retained; where verified, under half of the shortfall comes from an unresolved V gene, and the cause of the rest is unknown. The sample table shows tens of thousands of clones, and 89% are seen once. Under 20% of the sample comes from the top ten. The sequence links TRBV21-1 to TRBJ1-4; the DNA was not compared with TRBD1, the D call given in the table. TRBV21-1 is a listed pseudogene. The sample consisted of CD4+ or CD8+ T cells sorted from blood, taken in a trial of the OX40 agonist ivuxolimab. The clonotype originates from an adult with an advanced solid tumor such as melanoma, head and neck, liver or kidney cancer. Here is the DNA: TGTGCCAGCAGCCAATGGGACAGGGGTACTACCAATGAAAAACTGTTTTTT. Its amino acids are CASSQWDRGTTNEKLFF.